The 23 T cell receptor beta chains below come from one sample, sequenced in a study of T cells in Graves' hyperthyroidism and ophthalmopathy (dated by TCRdb to between 2017 and 2020). Libraries were built with multiplex PCR. The sample was run on an Illumina HiSeq 2000. Amplification of TCR beta CDR3 regions was carried out from RNA transcripts. For the first round of RT-PCR on the TCR CDR3, the HTBI primer set was used together with the Qiagen OneStep RT-PCR kit. The raw public reads went through TCRdb reprocessing: fastp at Q25, MiXCR clone calling, in-frame beta chains kept. Each entry merges the rows of one CDR3 protein and shows their most common DNA and genes. Present in this sample are about 350,000 distinct CDR3 sequences, 15% to 20% of which were seen just once. Of the sample, roughly 16% is held by the ten largest clones. Sequencing input: blood. These receptor sequences come from a middle-aged woman with Graves' ophthalmopathy.

This clonotype was counted at least ten times. This chain joins TRBV15 and TRBJ2-5; a possible D gene is TRBD1 (5 bases). The germline V and J ends were trimmed by 3 bases and 1 base, with 6 bases remaining between them. The CDR3 runs to 13 residues. From germline, CDR1 is LNHNV and CDR2 YYDKDF (reference sequence). Here the CDR3 reads CATSRTAQETQYF. CDR3 coding DNA: TGTGCCACCAGCAGGACAGCCCAAGAGACCCAGTACTTC.

This clonotype has a count of ten or more. The V gene is TRBV29-1, the J gene TRBJ2-7; TRBD2 might be the D (5 bases). The CDR3 is made up of 11 amino acids. Germline values: CDR1 SQVTM, CDR2 ANQGSEA. V was clipped by 6 bases and J by 4 bases, with 10 bases between them. CDR3 protein: CSVAGIYEQYF. CDR3 coding DNA: TGCAGCGTGGCCGGGATATACGAGCAGTACTTC.

This clonotype was recorded at least ten times. The chain joins TRBV7-6 to TRBJ1-2, with D maybe TRBD1 (6 bases). V lost 6 bases, J lost 3 bases, and 17 bases lay in between. This CDR3 is built from 15 residues. Per the germline V gene, CDR1 is SGHVS and CDR2 is FNYEAQ. The CDR3 sequence: CASSARGENHYGYTF. As DNA, the CDR3 is TGTGCCAGCAGTGCGAGGGGGGAGAACCACTATGGCTACACCTTC.

This clonotype has ten or more counts. This chain connects TRBV29-1 to TRBJ1-1, with 7 bases fitting TRBD1. CDR1 is SQVTM, CDR2 ANQGSEA, per germline. The CDR3 contains 11 residues. The junction had 2 bases not matched to a gene; V was cut back by 6 bases and J by 4 bases. CDR3 in DNA: TGCAGCGTCACAGGGGTCACTGAAGCTTTCTTT. It translates to CSVTGVTEAFF.

Ten or more counts support this clonotype. The V and J genes are TRBV11-2 and TRBJ2-7, with 7 bases identical to TRBD2. Unmatched junction bases numbered 10, after V lost 5 bases and J lost 9 bases. This CDR3 comprises 13 residues. CDR1 SGHAT and CDR2 FQNNGV come from the germline V gene. The CDR3 DNA sequence: TGTGCCAGCAGCGGGGGGGGGACCGAAGGGCAGTACTTC. As protein: CASSGGGTEGQYF. The full variable domain, in which reference TRBV11-2 and TRBJ2-7 provide the parts outside the CDR3, is EAGVAQSPRYKIIEKRQSVAFWCNPISGHATLYWYQQILGQGPKLLIQFQNNGVVDDSQLPKDRFSAERLKGVDSTLKIQPAKLEDSAVYLCASSGGGTEGQYFGPGTRLTVT.

This clonotype was detected a few times. This chain connects TRBV6-2 or TRBV6-3 to TRBJ2-7; 11 bases fit TRBD2. This CDR3 spans 17 amino acids. Germline V gene data show CDR1 as MNHEY and CDR2 as SVGEGT. Unmatched junction bases numbered 13, after V lost 6 bases and J lost 3 bases. The CDR3 DNA sequence: TGTGCCAGCAGAACCGTAGCGGGAGGGCCCCGGGACTACGAGCAGTACTTC. Its protein product is CASRTVAGGPRDYEQYF.

In this sample, this clonotype turned up many times. This sequence joins TRBV11-2 and TRBJ2-2; TRBD1 or TRBD2 may be the D gene (7 bases each). V shed 5 bases and J shed 7 bases, with 23 bases lying between them. Germline CDR1 SGHAT, CDR2 FQNNGV. This CDR3 region has 17 residues. In DNA form, the CDR3 reads TGTGCCAGCAGCCGAAGAAACAGGGGAGGGTTTCTCGGGGAGCTGTTTTTT. This codes for CASSRRNRGGFLGELFF. Together with reference TRBV11-2 and TRBJ2-2, the CDR3 gives the full variable domain: EAGVAQSPRYKIIEKRQSVAFWCNPISGHATLYWYQQILGQGPKLLIQFQNNGVVDDSQLPKDRFSAERLKGVDSTLKIQPAKLEDSAVYLCASSRRNRGGFLGELFFGEGSRLTVL.

This clonotype came up many times. The CDR3 spells CSVAKAAPGAYGYTF. CDR3 coding DNA: TGCAGCGTTGCCAAAGCGGCCCCTGGGGCCTATGGCTACACCTTC. The chain recombines TRBV29-1 with TRBJ1-2; D perhaps matches TRBD1 (5 bases). The V gene's germline CDR1 is SQVTM and CDR2 ANQGSEA. The germline V and J ends were trimmed by 4 bases and 4 bases, with 19 bases remaining between them. The CDR3 sequence is 15 residues long.

This clonotype was detected a few times. The chain employs TRBV28 and TRBJ2-2; 7 bases line up with TRBD2. Per germline, CDR1 MDHEN and CDR2 SYDVKM. The CDR3 totals 16 residues. J was trimmed by 4 bases and V by 3 bases; bases with no gene match: 8. Here the CDR3 reads CASSLFAGDITGELFF. The CDR3 bases are TGTGCCAGCAGTTTGTTTGCGGGAGACATCACCGGGGAGCTGTTTTTT.

This clonotype has at least ten counts. V is TRBV7-9 and J is TRBJ2-6; no firm D call. The CDR3 has 14 amino acids. The V gene lost 6 bases and the J gene lost 1 base, with 7 bases spanning the gap. Germline values: CDR1 SEHNR, CDR2 FQNEAQ (reference sequence). This CDR3 is CASSQWSGANVLTF. CDR3 in DNA: TGTGCCAGCAGTCAGTGGTCTGGGGCCAACGTCCTGACTTTC.

The chain links TRBV5-5 to TRBJ1-1; 7 bases are a match to TRBD1. Per germline, CDR1 SGHKS and CDR2 YYEKEE (reference sequence). V gave up 4 bases and J gave up 4 bases; unmatched junction bases: 4. The CDR3 loop spans 13 amino acids. CDR3 sequence: CASSTTGFTEAFF. The CDR3 coding sequence is TGTGCCAGCAGCACGACAGGGTTCACTGAAGCTTTCTTT. Full variable domain (outside the CDR3, taken from reference TRBV5-5 and TRBJ1-1): DAGVTQSPTHLIKTRGQQVTLRCSPISGHKSVSWYQQVLGQGPQFIFQYYEKEERGRGNFPDRFSARQFPNYSSELNVNALLLGDSALYLCASSTTGFTEAFFGQGTRLTVV.

The rearrangement uses TRBV11-2 and TRBJ2-5, with D maybe TRBD2 (5 bases). This CDR3 spans 14 amino acids. V shed 5 bases and J shed 1 base, with 11 bases lying between them. Looked up from germline, CDR1 is SGHAT and CDR2 is FQNNGV. This chain's CDR3 is CASSTGRGQETQYF. In DNA, the CDR3 is TGTGCCAGCAGCACCGGACGGGGCCAAGAGACCCAGTACTTC.

There are a few counts of this clonotype. V gene TRBV6-1 combines with J gene TRBJ1-1; TRBD1 is a possible D gene (6 bases). Germline CDR1 reads MNHNS; CDR2 reads SASEGT. V was pared by 7 bases and J by 1 base, with 19 bases between. CDR3 length equals 16 residues. Here the CDR3 DNA reads TGTGCCAGCACCACCTCCCCGGGACACCCGAACACTGAAGCTTTCTTT. This gives the protein CASTTSPGHPNTEAFF.

The sample holds many counts of this clonotype. The rearrangement links TRBV19 to TRBJ2-5; 13 bases line up with TRBD2. The germline V gene has CDR1 LNHDA and CDR2 SQIVND (reference sequence). The length of the CDR3 is 16 residues. The junction had 11 bases not matched to a gene; V was cut back by 9 bases and J by 4 bases. The CDR3 nucleotides are TGTGCCAGCTCACTAGCGGGAGGGCCCTCGGGAGAGACCCAGTACTTC. As protein: CASSLAGGPSGETQYF.

This clonotype was observed many times. V is TRBV27 and J is TRBJ1-5; no clear D. V lost 3 bases and J lost 5, with 11 bases in between. CDR3 length: 14 amino acids. Germline lookup yields CDR1 MNHEY and CDR2 SMNVEV (reference sequence). The CDR3 reads CASSFGAGDQPQHF. The CDR3 nucleotides are TGTGCCAGCAGTTTTGGAGCGGGAGATCAGCCCCAGCATTTT.

The table lists this clonotype with many counts. The chain recombines TRBV6-2 or TRBV6-3 with TRBJ2-5, with D perhaps matching TRBD1 or TRBD2 (6 bases each). The CDR3 spans 14 residues. The V end was cut by 2 bases, the J end by 4 bases, with 11 bases between. From germline, CDR1 is MNHEY and CDR2 SVGEGT. CDR3 sequence (DNA): TGTGCCAGCAGTTACGGGGGGCCACGAGAGACCCAGTACTTC. Its protein is CASSYGGPRETQYF.

This clonotype was picked up many times. This chain links TRBV19 with TRBJ2-2, with 7 bases matching TRBD2. CDR1 is LNHDA, CDR2 SQIVND, per germline (reference sequence). The CDR3 has 19 residues. The V segment lost 6 bases and the J segment 1 base; nucleotides outside the gene matches: 17. CDR3 bases: TGTGCCAGTAGGGGTTGGGCGGGAGTTAGAGATTTGAACACCGGGGAGCTGTTTTTT. Amino acids: CASRGWAGVRDLNTGELFF.

The table lists this clonotype with a few counts. The V gene is TRBV20-1, the J gene TRBJ2-5, with 14 positions matching TRBD2. Germline loops: CDR1 DFQATT, CDR2 SNEGSKA (reference sequence). The CDR3 loop spans 22 amino acids. After removal of 0 bases from V and 5 bases from J, the junction contained 23 bases not matched to a gene. The chain's CDR3 is CSARDWGQGETSGRGSPETQYF. CDR3 sequence (DNA): TGCAGTGCTAGAGACTGGGGACAGGGGGAGACTAGCGGGAGGGGATCACCGGAGACCCAGTACTTC.

There are many counts of this clonotype. One junction end does not reproduce the germline sequence, and a read error may be involved. V usage is TRBV6-1 and J usage is TRBJ1-1; a possible D gene is TRBD1 (5 bases). The CDR3 length is 13 residues. Germline V gene sequence: CDR1 MNHNS, CDR2 SASEGT. The CDR3 region is CASGRGVNAEAFF. The CDR3 DNA follows: TGTGCCAGCGGGCGGGGGGTGAACGCTGAAGCTTTCTTT.

This clonotype was counted many times. Here the CDR3 DNA reads TGTGCCAGCAGCTTTCGACGGTCCGCGAACACCGGGGAGCTGTTTTTT. Its translation: CASSFRRSANTGELFF. The genes are TRBV11-2 and TRBJ2-2; no clear D gene. This CDR3 has 16 residues. Trimming stripped 3 bases from V and 0 bases from J, with 11 bases between. The germline V gene has CDR1 SGHAT and CDR2 FQNNGV.

The rearrangement links TRBV18 to TRBJ2-5, with a weak D call TRBD2 (6 bases). CDR3 length equals 15 residues. CDR1 is KGHSH, CDR2 LQKENI, per germline. Trimming left V 1 base short and J 2 bases short, with 11 bases between. The CDR3 is CASSPLLRGQETQYF. The CDR3 DNA is TGTGCCAGCTCACCACTCCTCCGGGGGCAAGAGACCCAGTACTTC.

CDR3 residues: CASSLPGVGNTIYF. CDR3 nucleotides: TGTGCCAGCAGCCTCCCAGGAGTGGGAAACACCATATATTTT. The rearrangement links TRBV11-2 to TRBJ1-3, with D hard to call. Germline V gene data show CDR1 as SGHAT and CDR2 as FQNNGV. This CDR3 has 14 amino acids. Trimming stripped 5 bases from V and 4 bases from J, with 12 bases between.

This clonotype was recorded at least ten times. This rearrangement joins TRBV20-1 to TRBJ2-5, with D possibly TRBD1 on 6 matching bases. Per the germline V gene, CDR1 is DFQATT and CDR2 is SNEGSKA (reference sequence). V lost 6 bases and J 2 bases, leaving 13 bases between the germline ends. This CDR3 has 13 amino acids. Here the CDR3 DNA reads TGCAGTGCCTCGTACGGACAGCAAGAGACCCAGTACTTC. Translating gives CSASYGQQETQYF.